This T cell receptor beta chain was identified in a study of technical replicates of blood from a handful of donors. The CDR3 is made up of 14 amino acids. Germline V gene sequence: CDR1 SEHNR, CDR2 FQNEAQ (reference sequence). The V end was cut by 5 bases, the J end by 1 base, with 9 bases between. Sequenced by immunoSEQ multiplex PCR; TCRdb stores in-frame clones only, minus some. The sample shows over 60,000 clones, 93% of them seen only once. The receptor was isolated from a human donor in good health. The chain uses TRBV7-9 and TRBJ1-3, with D maybe TRBD1 (5 bases). Input material: T cells isolated from PBMCs. CDR3 nucleotides: TGTGCCAGCAGCGAGGACACATCTGGAAACACCATATATTTT. Its translation: CASSEDTSGNTIYF.